These 32 T cell receptor beta chains originate from one sample sequenced in a study of T-cell memory formation after mild COVID-19 (dated by TCRdb to about 2021). Libraries were made using 5' RACE. For sequencing, an Illumina NovaSeq 6000 was employed. TCRdb itself trimmed the public reads at Q25 with fastp, ran MiXCR and retained productive beta chains. Identical CDR3 proteins give one entry, which carries the most common genes and DNA. The sample includes 14,000 to 15,000 distinct CDR3 sequences, with 20% to 25% observed a single time. The top ten constitute 55% to 60% of the sample. Source material: PBMCs or a T cell subset sorted from them (not recorded which). The receptors shown here come from a man between 18 and 29 years old who had mild COVID-19 (a few samples of this study predate the infection). The sample titles of this study are shuffled in the database, so cell type and time point are left out; the donor was told from shared clones.

This clonotype was seen ten or more times. The chain recombines TRBV6-2 or TRBV6-3 with TRBJ2-3; D unresolved. The V and J ends lost 0 bases and 4 bases respectively, with 14 bases between them. CDR3 length equals 16 residues. The germline V gene has CDR1 MNHEY and CDR2 SVGEGT. Here the CDR3 DNA reads TGTGCCAGCAGTTACTCGGAAGGCCTGAGGTCAGATACGCAGTATTTT. It codes for CASSYSEGLRSDTQYF.

The sample holds many counts of this clonotype. The chain recombines TRBV7-3 with TRBJ2-7; D ambiguous. Trimming stripped 0 bases from V and 0 bases from J, with 6 bases between. CDR3 length: 14 residues. Germline V gives CDR1 SGHTA, CDR2 FQGTGA. CDR3 DNA: TGTGCCAGCAGCTTAACGGCCAGCTCCTACGAGCAGTACTTC. It specifies CASSLTASSYEQYF.

The genes are TRBV7-8 and TRBJ1-6, with 7 bases identical to TRBD1. The germline gives CDR1 SGHVS, CDR2 FQNEAQ. V was pared by 4 bases and J by 9 bases, with 6 bases of the junction left unmatched. The CDR3 consists of 14 residues. The CDR3, as DNA: TGTGCCAGCAGCTACGACAGGGTTGGTTCACCCCTCCACTTT. Translated: CASSYDRVGSPLHF.

The CDR3 region is CSVFGAVNTGELFF. The CDR3 DNA follows: TGCAGCGTTTTTGGGGCAGTTAACACCGGGGAGCTGTTTTTT. The chain combines TRBV29-1 with TRBJ2-2; tentative D call: TRBD1 (5 bases). V lost 5 bases to trimming and J lost 2 bases, with 12 bases between them. Germline V gene lookup returns CDR1 SQVTM and CDR2 ANQGSEA. This CDR3 has 14 amino acids.

This clonotype appeared many times. The chain couples TRBV12-3 or TRBV12-4 to TRBJ2-5, with TRBD2 matching 14 bases. The CDR3 extends over 18 amino acids. V lost 7 bases, J lost 1 base, and 11 bases stayed unmatched. The CDR3 bases are TGTGCCAGCACTCACTTCGGGACTAGCGGGGGCCCCCAAGAGACCCAGTACTTC. Residues: CASTHFGTSGGPQETQYF.

This clonotype has at least ten counts. The chain employs TRBV28 and TRBJ1-2; no clear D. This CDR3 has 15 amino acids. Deletions cut 3 bases from V and 6 bases from J, with 17 bases between. Looked up from germline, CDR1 is MDHEN and CDR2 is SYDVKM. The CDR3 is CASSLVGVRRDGYTF. The CDR3 DNA reads TGTGCCAGCAGTTTGGTTGGTGTCCGAAGGGATGGCTACACCTTC.

As regards this clonotype: An end of the junction does not agree with germline; a read error may underlie this. This sequence joins TRBV3-1 and TRBJ2-3; 12 nucleotides align to TRBD2. Germline CDR1 and CDR2: LGHDT and YNNKEL (reference sequence). CDR3 length: 15 amino acids. The CDR3: CDSSWTSGGTDTQYF. The CDR3, as DNA: TGTGACAGCAGTTGGACTAGCGGGGGCACAGATACGCAGTATTTT.

V gene TRBV11-2 combines with J gene TRBJ1-5; D is perhaps TRBD1 (5 bases). The CDR3 runs 15 residues. V lost 0 bases and J 6 bases, leaving 12 bases between the germline ends. Looked up from germline, CDR1 is SGHAT and CDR2 is FQNNGV. The CDR3 DNA is TGTGCCAGCAGCTTAGATCGGGGGTCAAGTCAGCCCCAGCATTTT. Translated: CASSLDRGSSQPQHF. The full variable domain, completed using reference TRBV11-2 and TRBJ1-5, is EAGVAQSPRYKIIEKRQSVAFWCNPISGHATLYWYQQILGQGPKLLIQFQNNGVVDDSQLPKDRFSAERLKGVDSTLKIQPAKLEDSAVYLCASSLDRGSSQPQHFGDGTRLSIL.

V and J are TRBV20-1 and TRBJ2-1, with 9 bases fitting TRBD2. The V gene end was trimmed by 1 base and the J gene end by 0 bases; junction bases not matched to a gene: 7. There are 17 residues in the CDR3. Looked up from germline, CDR1 is DFQATT and CDR2 is SNEGSKA (reference sequence). The CDR3: CSARAPLAGASYNEQFF. Here the CDR3 DNA reads TGCAGTGCTAGAGCCCCCTTAGCGGGGGCCTCCTACAATGAGCAGTTCTTC.

This clonotype was seen ten or more times. This chain links TRBV11-2 with TRBJ2-2, with D unclear. Trimming removed 3 bases from V and 1 base from J, with 6 bases in between. The CDR3 covers 14 residues. The germline CDR1 and CDR2 sequences are SGHAT and FQNNGV. As DNA, the CDR3 is TGTGCCAGCAGCTTCCACCAGAACACCGGGGAGCTGTTTTTT. This encodes CASSFHQNTGELFF.

This clonotype occurred many times. The V call is TRBV9, the J call TRBJ2-2; 7 nucleotides line up with TRBD1. The CDR3 length is 17 residues. Trimming removed 0 bases from V and 2 bases from J; junction bases left unmatched: 7. CDR1 and CDR2 from the germline V gene are SGDLS and YYNGEE. The CDR3 nucleotides are TGTGCCAGCAGCGTAGGAAGGGACAGAGATAACACCGGGGAGCTGTTTTTT. This sequence encodes CASSVGRDRDNTGELFF.

This clonotype came up many times. This chain links TRBV5-1 with TRBJ2-5; TRBD1 might be the D (6 bases). The germline CDR1 and CDR2 sequences are SGHRS and YFSETQ. V was pared by 4 bases and J by 1 base, with 14 bases between. The CDR3 covers 15 residues. The CDR3 here is CASSQGQLTQETQYF. The CDR3 DNA follows: TGCGCCAGCAGCCAGGGACAACTCACCCAAGAGACCCAGTACTTC. Drawing the rest from reference TRBV5-1 and TRBJ2-5, the complete variable domain is KAGVTQTPRYLIKTRGQQVTLSCSPISGHRSVSWYQQTPGQGLQFLFEYFSETQRNKGNFPGRFSGRQFSNSRSEMNVSTLELGDSALYLCASSQGQLTQETQYFGPGTRLLVL.

There are many counts of this clonotype. This chain uses TRBV7-2 with TRBJ2-5; 8 bases line up with TRBD1. J lost 9 bases, V lost 1 base, and 7 bases had no gene match. The CDR3 is 14 residues long. CDR1 is SGHTA and CDR2 is FQGNSA in the germline V gene. The CDR3 region has the DNA TGTGCCAGCAGCTTAGATGCTCAGGGGGCGGCCCAGTACTTC. It is translated as CASSLDAQGAAQYF.

This clonotype was counted ten times or more. The chain recombines TRBV4-3 with TRBJ2-1; D is possibly TRBD2 (6 bases). V gave up 4 bases and J gave up 3 bases, with 10 bases separating them. The CDR3 consists of 14 residues. The germline V gene has CDR1 LGHNA and CDR2 YSLEER. The CDR3 DNA reads TGCGCCAGCAGCCCCAGACTAGACTACAATGAGCAGTTCTTC. It specifies CASSPRLDYNEQFF.

The rearrangement links TRBV20-1 to TRBJ2-3; no reliable D call. Per germline, CDR1 DFQATT and CDR2 SNEGSKA (reference sequence). The CDR3 loop spans 13 amino acids. Between the trimmed V and J ends, which lost 7 bases and 6 bases, there was a span of 17 bases. The CDR3 region is CSVLRQQYDTQYF. In nucleotides, the CDR3 is TGCAGTGTACTCCGACAACAGTACGATACGCAGTATTTT.

This clonotype was detected many times. V gene TRBV4-2 combines with J gene TRBJ2-5, with 14 bases matching TRBD2. The CDR3 extends over 18 amino acids. With V trimmed by 4 bases and J by 0 bases, 7 bases remained unmatched. Germline V gene lookup returns CDR1 LGHNA and CDR2 YNFKEQ. CDR3 region: CASSRGLAGGPYQETQYF. The CDR3 nucleotides are TGTGCCAGCAGCCGCGGACTAGCGGGGGGCCCGTACCAAGAGACCCAGTACTTC.

The V gene is TRBV20-1, the J gene TRBJ2-7; D gene unclear. The CDR3 sequence is 11 residues long. CDR1 and CDR2 (germline): DFQATT, SNEGSKA (reference sequence). V was pared by 6 bases and J by 9 bases, with 15 bases between. CDR3 protein: CSATSGVGQYV. DNA for the CDR3: TGCAGTGCAACTTCTGGGGTGGGGCAGTACGTC.

This clonotype was recorded at least ten times. The chain employs TRBV7-2 and TRBJ1-4, with no clear D. Germline V gene lookup returns CDR1 SGHTA and CDR2 FQGNSA. The CDR3 sequence is 14 residues long. Trimming took off 3 bases at V and 8 bases at J, with 13 bases between the two ends. The CDR3 loop is CASSFPPRGEKLFF. The CDR3 DNA sequence: TGTGCCAGCAGCTTCCCTCCCAGAGGGGAAAAACTGTTTTTT.

This clonotype was picked up many times. The chain carries TRBV7-9 and TRBJ2-3; D is possibly TRBD1 or TRBD2 (5 bases each). The V gene lost 0 bases and the J gene lost 0 bases, with 7 bases spanning the gap. CDR1 is SEHNR, CDR2 FQNEAQ, per germline (reference sequence). The CDR3 has 15 residues. CDR3: CASSLAGESTDTQYF. The CDR3 DNA reads TGTGCCAGCAGCTTAGCGGGGGAAAGCACAGATACGCAGTATTTT.

This clonotype has more than one count but fewer than ten. The chain couples TRBV18 to TRBJ1-4; D not certain. The length of the CDR3 is 13 residues. Germline CDR1 is KGHSH and CDR2 is LQKENI. Trimming took 4 bases from V and 0 from J, leaving 3 bases between them. This chain's CDR3 is CASSRATNEKLFF. CDR3 nucleotide sequence: TGTGCCAGCTCACGTGCAACTAATGAAAAACTGTTTTTT.

This clonotype was counted many times. J is TRBJ1-1 and V is TRBV20-1, with TRBD1 matching 7 bases. CDR3 length: 13 residues. J gave up 1 base and V 5 bases, and 4 bases lay outside the gene matches. Germline CDR1 DFQATT, CDR2 SNEGSKA (reference sequence). The CDR3 DNA is TGCAGTGCTCCGACAGGGAGGAACACTGAAGCTTTCTTT. It specifies CSAPTGRNTEAFF.

In this sample, this clonotype turned up many times. J is TRBJ1-5 and V is TRBV6-5; the match to TRBD1 covers 9 bases. V dropped 6 bases and J dropped 3; count of bases not matched to a gene: 9. Germline values: CDR1 MNHEY, CDR2 SVGAGI. The CDR3 totals 16 residues. The DNA for the CDR3 is TGTGCCAGCAGCCACTACCGGGACAGGGACAATCAGCCCCAGCATTTT. Residues: CASSHYRDRDNQPQHF.

The chain has TRBV5-1 and TRBJ1-2; a possible D gene is TRBD1 (5 bases). The CDR3 sequence is 16 residues long. CDR1 SGHRS and CDR2 YFSETQ come from the germline V gene. Deletions cut 0 bases from V and 4 bases from J, with 16 bases between. The CDR3 DNA reads as TGCGCCAGCAGCTTGGCCTTGGGGGAAGAGGGCTATGGCTACACCTTC. This gives the protein CASSLALGEEGYGYTF.

This clonotype appeared many times. J is TRBJ2-5 and V is TRBV27; 7 bases line up with TRBD1. Losses at the gene ends were 6 bases for V and 0 bases for J; bases not matched to a gene: 7. The CDR3 is 15 amino acids. The V gene's germline CDR1 is MNHEY and CDR2 SMNVEV (reference sequence). The CDR3 DNA sequence: TGTGCCAGCAGGACCGGGACAGCGTACCAAGAGACCCAGTACTTC. Translated, it gives CASRTGTAYQETQYF.

There are many counts of this clonotype. The gene calls are TRBV6-5 and TRBJ1-4; D is perhaps TRBD1 (5 bases). V gave up 0 bases and J gave up 7 bases, with 15 bases separating them. CDR3 length equals 16 residues. Germline V gene lookup returns CDR1 MNHEY and CDR2 SVGAGI. CDR3 nucleotide sequence: TGTGCCAGCAGTTACTCCTGGCCGAGGGGAGGTGAAAAACTGTTTTTT. It yields the protein CASSYSWPRGGEKLFF.

The genes are TRBV18 and TRBJ2-7; TRBD1 aligns across 9 bases. V lost 8 bases, J lost 4 bases, and 18 bases stayed unmatched. Germline CDR1 is KGHSH and CDR2 is LQKENI. This CDR3 comprises 17 residues. The CDR3: CASTSQPTGGERYEQYF. The DNA for the CDR3 is TGTGCCAGCACGAGTCAACCCACAGGGGGCGAGAGATACGAGCAGTACTTC.

The table lists this clonotype with many counts. The gene calls are TRBV25-1 and TRBJ2-5; weak D call: TRBD2 (6 bases). Trimming left V 7 bases short and J 5 bases short, with 11 bases between. The V gene's germline CDR1 is MGHDK and CDR2 SYGVNS. This CDR3 spans 12 amino acids. CDR3 sequence: CASTGGDETQYF. In nucleotides, the CDR3 is TGTGCCAGCACCGGGGGAGATGAGACCCAGTACTTC.

This clonotype occurred many times. The gene calls are TRBV18 and TRBJ2-1; 7 bases map to TRBD1. V lost 3 bases and J lost 10; bases outside the gene matches: 3. Per the germline V gene, CDR1 is KGHSH and CDR2 is LQKENI. The CDR3 sequence is 12 residues long. CDR3 nucleotide sequence: TGTGCCAGCTCACCCGGACAGGCAGAGCAGTTCTTC. Translated, it gives CASSPGQAEQFF.

The chain employs TRBV20-1 and TRBJ2-7; 12 bases fit TRBD1. This CDR3 is 14 amino acids long. Trimming cost V 4 bases and J 4 bases; bases outside gene matches: 5. Per germline, CDR1 DFQATT and CDR2 SNEGSKA (reference sequence). CDR3 in amino acids: CSAIPGQGAYEQYF. DNA for the CDR3: TGCAGTGCTATACCGGGACAGGGGGCATACGAGCAGTACTTC.

The sample holds many counts of this clonotype. The gene calls are TRBV6-2 or TRBV6-3 and TRBJ2-1; D ambiguous. V was shortened by 6 bases and J by 5 bases, with 20 bases between the two germline ends. From germline, CDR1 is MNHEY and CDR2 SVGEGT. This CDR3 is 16 amino acids long. The CDR3 DNA reads TGTGCCAGCAGGACCGTGGAGATCGGAACCAACAATGAGCAGTTCTTC. Amino acid sequence: CASRTVEIGTNNEQFF.

Many counts were recorded for this clonotype. This rearrangement joins TRBV29-1 to TRBJ2-7; 7 nucleotides match TRBD2. The ends lost 8 bases at V and 0 bases at J; junction bases unmatched: 7. Germline CDR1 is SQVTM and CDR2 is ANQGSEA. CDR3 length: 13 residues. The CDR3 sequence is CSPLAGDSYEQYF. DNA for the CDR3: TGCAGCCCCCTGGCGGGGGACTCCTACGAGCAGTACTTC.

This clonotype was found many times. This chain connects TRBV3-1 to TRBJ2-7; D call uncertain. CDR3 length equals 15 residues. Trimming shortened V by 4 bases and J by 3 bases, and 16 bases separated the two germline ends. Germline CDR1 and CDR2: LGHDT and YNNKEL (reference sequence). The CDR3 spells CASSPSLIRSYEQYF. CDR3 coding DNA: TGTGCCAGCAGCCCTTCCCTAATCCGCAGCTACGAGCAGTACTTC.